The present T cell receptor (beta chain) was sequenced within a study of chemoradiotherapy in HPV16-positive cancers. The table came from immunoSEQ multiplex PCR; TCRdb's copy has only in-frame clones and leaves some out. Here the sample spans some 14,000 clones, about two thirds being singletons. The CDR3 length is 15 residues. The germline gives CDR1 KGHSH, CDR2 LQKENI. V lost 5 bases, J lost 0 bases, and 12 bases lay in between. The source is a human donor with HPV-associated anogenital cancer. This chain connects TRBV18 to TRBJ2-3; the D gene is possibly TRBD1 (6 bases). This specimen was taken from a patient who underwent chemoradiotherapy. The DNA for the CDR3 is TGTGCCAGCTCAAACCGGGACATAAGCACAGATACGCAGTATTTT. This encodes CASSNRDISTDTQYF.